One TCR beta chain is described in this entry. The antigen remains undetermined. The same CDR3 is also encoded by other DNA sequences in this sample. Every isolated RNA sample was fully reverse transcribed, so sequencing captured expressed TCRB transcripts. The assay was immunoSEQ multiplex PCR, and TCRdb's table has in-frame clones only and misses some. The sample records almost 350,000 clones, 7.5% to 9% being singletons. The sample is drawn from a study of beta chain features in type 1 diabetes. CDR1 and CDR2 (germline): SGHRS, YFSETQ. The ends were cut back, 2 bases at V and 2 bases at J, with 7 bases in the middle. The CDR3 is 13 amino acids. CD4+ naive, central memory, regulatory and stem cell-like memory subsets were isolated by sorting on CD45RO/CCR7/CD25/CD127/CD95/CD27. Notes on the study in general: cDNA sequencing could over-represent cells with high TCR expression. Healthy donors had naive, central memory and Treg TCRB repertoires that appeared less similar than those seen among patients. Unsettled here was the matter of whether HLA type influences TCRB rearrangement.

The sample was central memory CD4+ T cells from blood. The chain combines TRBV5-1 with TRBJ2-5; no reliable D call. This clonotype originated in a woman younger than 30 in good health. DNA for the CDR3: TGCGCCAGCAGCTTAGCATCTCAAGAGACCCAGTACTTC. This gives the protein CASSLASQETQYF.